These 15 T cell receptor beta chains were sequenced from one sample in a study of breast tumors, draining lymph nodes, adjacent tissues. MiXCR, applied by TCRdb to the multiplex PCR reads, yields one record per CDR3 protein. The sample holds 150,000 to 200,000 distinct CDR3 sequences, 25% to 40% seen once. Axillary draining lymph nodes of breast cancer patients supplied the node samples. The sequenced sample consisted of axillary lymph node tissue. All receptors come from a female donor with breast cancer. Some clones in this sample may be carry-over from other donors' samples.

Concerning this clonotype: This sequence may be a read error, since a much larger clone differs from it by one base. The CDR3 sequence is CRATSGYEQSF. CDR3 bases: TGCAGAGCAACTAGCGGCTACGAGCAGTCCTTC. The chain uses TRBV20-1 and TRBJ2-7, with 8 bases fitting TRBD2. The CDR3 runs to 11 residues. Germline CDR1 is DFQATT and CDR2 is SNEGSKA (reference sequence).

As DNA, the CDR3 is TGTGCCAGTAGTATAGGCCTAGCGGGGGGCCTTAAAGAGACCCAGTACTTC. Translating gives CASSIGLAGGLKETQYF. This chain links TRBV19 with TRBJ2-5; 11 nucleotides match TRBD2. With 1 base clipped from V and 3 bases from J, the junction kept 7 bases outside the gene matches. From germline, CDR1 is LNHDA and CDR2 SQIVND (reference sequence). This CDR3 region has 17 residues.

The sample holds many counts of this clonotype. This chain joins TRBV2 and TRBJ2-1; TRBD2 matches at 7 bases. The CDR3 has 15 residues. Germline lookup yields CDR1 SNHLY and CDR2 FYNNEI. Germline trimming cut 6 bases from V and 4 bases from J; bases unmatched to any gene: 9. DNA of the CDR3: TGTGCCAGCAGCCCGTTAACGGGGGGTTACAATGAGCAGTTCTTC. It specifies CASSPLTGGYNEQFF. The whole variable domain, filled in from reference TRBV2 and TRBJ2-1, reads EPEVTQTPSHQVTQMGQEVILRCVPISNHLYFYWYRQILGQKVEFLVSFYNNEISEKSEIFDDQFSVERPDGSNFTLKIRSTKLEDSAMYFCASSPLTGGYNEQFFGPGTRLTVL.

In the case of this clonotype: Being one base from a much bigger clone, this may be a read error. In DNA, the CDR3 is TGTGCCAGCAGCGCTTCGGGACTAGCGAAGGGGCAGTCCTTC. It translates to CASSASGLAKGQSF. The chain carries TRBV9 and TRBJ2-1; 10 positions agree with TRBD2. Per the germline V gene, CDR1 is SGDLS and CDR2 is YYNGEE. The CDR3 is 14 amino acids.

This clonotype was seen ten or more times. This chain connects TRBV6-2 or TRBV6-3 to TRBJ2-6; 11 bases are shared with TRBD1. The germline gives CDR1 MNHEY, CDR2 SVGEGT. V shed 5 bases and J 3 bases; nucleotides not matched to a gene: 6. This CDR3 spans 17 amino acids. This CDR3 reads CASSQGQGAYGANVLTF. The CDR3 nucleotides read TGTGCCAGCAGTCAAGGACAGGGGGCATATGGGGCCAACGTCCTGACTTTC.

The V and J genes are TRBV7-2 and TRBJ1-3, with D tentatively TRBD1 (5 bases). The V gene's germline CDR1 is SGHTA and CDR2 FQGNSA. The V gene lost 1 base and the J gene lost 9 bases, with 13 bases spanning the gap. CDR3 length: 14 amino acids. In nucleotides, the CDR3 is TGTGCCAGCAGCTTAGGCGTGGGGGGGAGCACCATATATTTT. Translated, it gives CASSLGVGGSTIYF.

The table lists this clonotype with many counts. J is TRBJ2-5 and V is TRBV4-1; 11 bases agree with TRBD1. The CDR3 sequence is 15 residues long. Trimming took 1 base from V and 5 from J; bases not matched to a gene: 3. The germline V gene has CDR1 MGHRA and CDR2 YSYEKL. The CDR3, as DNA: TGCGCCAGCAGCCAAGTGGGACAGGGGGACGAGACCCAGTACTTC. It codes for CASSQVGQGDETQYF.

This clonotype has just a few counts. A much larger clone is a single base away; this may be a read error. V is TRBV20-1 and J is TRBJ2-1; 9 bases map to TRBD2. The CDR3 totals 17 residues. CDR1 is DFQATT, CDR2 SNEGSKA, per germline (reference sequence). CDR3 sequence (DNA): TGCAGTGCTAGAGATTCTCTGCAGCCTAGCGGGATTAATGGGCAGTTCTTC. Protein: CSARDSLQPSGINGQFF.

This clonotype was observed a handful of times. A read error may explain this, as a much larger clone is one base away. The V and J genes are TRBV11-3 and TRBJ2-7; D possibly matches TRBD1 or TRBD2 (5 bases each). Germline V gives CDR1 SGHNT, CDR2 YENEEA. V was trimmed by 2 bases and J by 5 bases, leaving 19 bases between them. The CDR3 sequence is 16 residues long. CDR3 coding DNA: TGTGCCAGCAGCTTACCAGGGACGGCTACGTCCCACGAGCAGTACTTC. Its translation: CASSLPGTATSHEQYF.

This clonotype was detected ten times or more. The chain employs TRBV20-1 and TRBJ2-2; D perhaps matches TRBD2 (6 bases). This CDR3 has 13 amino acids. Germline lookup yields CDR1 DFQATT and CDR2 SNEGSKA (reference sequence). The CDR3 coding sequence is TGCAGCGGGACTTCCTTCAACACCGGGGAGCTGTTTTTT. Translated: CSGTSFNTGELFF.

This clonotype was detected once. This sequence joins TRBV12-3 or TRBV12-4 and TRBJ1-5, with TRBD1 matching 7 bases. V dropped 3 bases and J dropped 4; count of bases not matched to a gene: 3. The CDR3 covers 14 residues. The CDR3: CASSFGTVNQPQHF. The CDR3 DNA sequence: TGTGCCAGCAGTTTTGGGACAGTGAATCAGCCCCAGCATTTT.

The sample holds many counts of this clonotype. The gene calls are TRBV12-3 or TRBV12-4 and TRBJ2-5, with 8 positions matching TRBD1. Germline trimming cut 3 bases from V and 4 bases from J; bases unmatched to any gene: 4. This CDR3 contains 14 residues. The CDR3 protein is CASSLSRGRETQYF. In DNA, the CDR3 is TGTGCCAGCAGTTTGTCCAGGGGGCGAGAGACCCAGTACTTC.

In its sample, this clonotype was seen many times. CDR3 bases: TGTGCCAGCAGCGTGAGGGGTGGGGCGAATGAAAAACTGTTTTTT. Its translation: CASSVRGGANEKLFF. V gene TRBV2 combines with J gene TRBJ1-4; a possible D gene is TRBD1 (5 bases). The CDR3 contains 15 residues. The ends were cut back, 6 bases at V and 5 bases at J, with 16 bases in the middle. Germline CDR1 reads SNHLY; CDR2 reads FYNNEI.

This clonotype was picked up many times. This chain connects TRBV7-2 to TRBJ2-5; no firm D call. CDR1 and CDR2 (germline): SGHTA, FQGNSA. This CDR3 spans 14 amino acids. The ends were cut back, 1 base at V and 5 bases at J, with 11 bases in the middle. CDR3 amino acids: CASSLESRAETQYF. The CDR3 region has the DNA TGTGCCAGCAGCTTAGAAAGTAGGGCGGAGACCCAGTACTTC.

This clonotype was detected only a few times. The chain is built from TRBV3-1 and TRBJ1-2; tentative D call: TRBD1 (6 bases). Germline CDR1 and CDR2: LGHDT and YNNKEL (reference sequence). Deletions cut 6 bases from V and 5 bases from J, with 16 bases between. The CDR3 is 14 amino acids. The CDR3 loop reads CASSLQGRGYGYTF. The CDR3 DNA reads TGTGCCAGCAGTCTCCAGGGGCGAGGGTATGGCTACACCTTC.